A single T cell receptor (beta chain) is shown here with its context. Its antigen remains unidentified. No quality values exist for individual bases; no much larger clone is one base distant. The trial excluded patients who had a history of autoimmune disease or were on systemic immunosuppression. Peripheral blood for TCR sequencing was collected from all dose cohorts at baseline, on cycle 4 day 1, and on cycle 7 day 1. The samples were drawn from a first-in-human, open-label, multicenter phase I dose-escalation trial of ivuxolimab. The trial enrolled adults with locally advanced or metastatic head and neck squamous cell, hepatocellular, melanoma or renal cell carcinoma. Before TCR sequencing, CD4+ T cells and CD8+ T cells were sorted from peripheral blood as separate populations. The data stem from a study of OX40 agonist ivuxolimab in advanced cancers. Turning to the overall study: Ivuxolimab, which targeted the costimulatory receptor OX40 (CD134), was an agonistic, fully human IgG2 monoclonal antibody. Intravenous ivuxolimab was administered to patients every 2 weeks at six dose levels: 0.01, 0.1, 0.3, 1.5, 3 and 10 mg/kg. Of the roughly 51 patients in dose escalation, 19 had hepatocellular carcinoma, around 15 had melanoma, 9 had renal cell carcinoma and 9 had head and neck cancer. A male proportion of approximately 83% and a mean age of 60 years, ranging from 23 to 79, were recorded for the dose-escalation cohort. Prior anti-PD-1, anti-PD-L1 or anti-CTLA-4 therapy was permitted, and roughly two fifths of dose-escalation patients had received checkpoint inhibitors. Three dose-escalation patients achieved partial responses, one with hepatocellular carcinoma and two with cutaneous melanoma. The purpose of peripheral TCRbeta sequencing was to test whether ivuxolimab changed TCR sequence diversity and led to clonal T-cell expansion. The monotherapy dose-escalation portion (N ≈ 52 patients) of the phase I ivuxolimab trial is reported in the paper.

Trimming costs V 1 base and J 2 bases, and their ends lie 13 bases apart. The CDR3 spans 15 residues, from the cysteine through the phenylalanine. Only CDR3 DNA is held: 45 bases, read in frame from base 1. Reading the germline V gene gives CDR1 SGHDT and CDR2 YYEEEE. Overall results and qualifications from the work: Low levels of normalized T-cell clonal expansion were also seen in some nonresponding patients. Partial responders in the 0.1-3.0 mg/kg groups had among the lowest normalized peripheral clonal expansion, especially among CD8+ T cells. At doses of 0.1 to 3.0 mg/kg, clonal expansion of both CD4+ and CD8+ blood T cells was observed from baseline to week 6. Antigen specificity was not determined for the clonally expanded peripheral T cells. After ivuxolimab, CD8+ T cells had more expanded clones than CD4+ T cells on average.

For sequencing of the TCRbeta CDR3 region, genomic DNA was extracted from the sorted cells. The immunoSEQ Assay was used to sequence the TCRbeta CDR3 regions. TCRdb retrieved this table from immuneACCESS and kept in-frame rearrangements only. Not all clones are present; in checked studies, unresolved V genes account for under half, and no reason is known for the remainder. Counted in this sample were some 13,000 clones; about 90% of them appeared once. 67% of the sample is taken by the ten largest. The clonotype was recovered from an adult with an advanced solid tumor such as melanoma, head and neck, liver or kidney cancer. The sequenced sample was CD4+ or CD8+ T cells sorted from blood, obtained in a trial of the OX40 agonist ivuxolimab. Recombination linked TRBV5-6 to TRBJ2-7; the D gene is perhaps TRBD1, on 6 matching bases. The CDR3 has the sequence CASSLPLRGTYEQYF. The DNA sequence reads TGTGCCAGCAGCTTGCCTCTCAGGGGTACCTACGAGCAGTACTTC.